This T cell receptor (beta chain) came from a study of cytomegalovirus exposure and HLA in healthy donors. Study results and caveats: Later on, a genetic analysis was performed. It linked a missense variant in DCLRE1C with V- and J-gene trimming of TCR beta.

Of note for this clone: The antigen is undetermined.

Use of 60 Vbeta and 13 Jbeta primers characterized the PCR. Here immunoSEQ multiplex PCR was the method, and the copy in TCRdb shows in-frame clones only, minus some. Among some 170,000 clones, roughly 8.7% were seen once, and the ten largest hold about 1.2%. With 4 bases removed from V and 4 bases from J, the gap between germline ends came to 14 bases. Germline V gives CDR1 SGHRS, CDR2 YFSETQ. There are 14 residues in the CDR3. Specimen: PBMCs. The chain joins TRBV5-1 to TRBJ1-2; TRBD1 is a possible D gene (6 bases). This TCR came from a woman aged 25 to 39 in good health and CMV-seropositive. This chain's CDR3 is CASSQQGVPYGYTF. In DNA form, the CDR3 reads TGCGCCAGCAGCCAACAGGGCGTTCCCTATGGCTACACCTTC.